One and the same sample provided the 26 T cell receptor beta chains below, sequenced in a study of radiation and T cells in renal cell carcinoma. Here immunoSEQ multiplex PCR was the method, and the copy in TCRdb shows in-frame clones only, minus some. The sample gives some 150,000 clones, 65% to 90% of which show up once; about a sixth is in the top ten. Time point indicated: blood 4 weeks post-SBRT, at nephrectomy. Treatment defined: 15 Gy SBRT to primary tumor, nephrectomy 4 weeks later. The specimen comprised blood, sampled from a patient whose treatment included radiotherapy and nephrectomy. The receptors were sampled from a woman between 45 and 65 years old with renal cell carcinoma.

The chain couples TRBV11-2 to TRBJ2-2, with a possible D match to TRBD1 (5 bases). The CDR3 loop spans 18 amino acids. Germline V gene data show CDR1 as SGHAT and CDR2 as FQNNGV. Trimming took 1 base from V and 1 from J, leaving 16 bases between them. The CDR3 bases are TGTGCCAGCAGCTTAGGAAGGGGCCAGTCTTTGAACACCGGGGAGCTGTTTTTT. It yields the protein CASSLGRGQSLNTGELFF.

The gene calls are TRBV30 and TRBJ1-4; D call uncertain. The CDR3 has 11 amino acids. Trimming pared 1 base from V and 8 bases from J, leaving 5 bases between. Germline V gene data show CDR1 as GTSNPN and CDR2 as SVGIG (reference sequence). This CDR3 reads CAWSALEKLFF. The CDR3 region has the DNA TGTGCCTGGAGTGCCCTGGAAAAACTGTTTTTT.

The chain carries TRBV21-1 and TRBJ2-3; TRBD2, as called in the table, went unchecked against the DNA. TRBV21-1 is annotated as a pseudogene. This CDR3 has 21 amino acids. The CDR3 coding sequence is TGTGCCAGCAGCAAATACACTAAGGTATGGGCAGCGGGAGTCAGCACAGATACGCAGTATTTT. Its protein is CASSKYTKVWAAGVSTDTQYF.

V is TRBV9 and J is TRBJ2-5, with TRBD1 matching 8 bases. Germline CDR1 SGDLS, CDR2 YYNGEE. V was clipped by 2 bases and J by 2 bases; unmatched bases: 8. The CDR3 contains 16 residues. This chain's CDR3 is CASSVSLGTGQETQYF. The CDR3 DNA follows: TGTGCCAGCAGCGTGAGCCTTGGGACAGGACAAGAGACCCAGTACTTC.

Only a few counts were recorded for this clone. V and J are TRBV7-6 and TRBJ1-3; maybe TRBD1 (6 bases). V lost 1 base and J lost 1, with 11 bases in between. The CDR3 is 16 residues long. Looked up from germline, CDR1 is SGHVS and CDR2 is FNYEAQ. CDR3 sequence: CASSLVTGESGNTIYF. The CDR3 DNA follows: TGTGCCAGCAGCTTAGTGACAGGAGAATCTGGAAACACCATATATTTT. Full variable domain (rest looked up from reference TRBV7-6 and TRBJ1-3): GAGVSQSPRYKVTKRGQDVALRCDPISGHVSLYWYRQALGQGPEFLTYFNYEAQQDKSGLPNDRFSAERPEGSISTLTIQRTEQRDSAMYRCASSLVTGESGNTIYFGEGSWLTVV.

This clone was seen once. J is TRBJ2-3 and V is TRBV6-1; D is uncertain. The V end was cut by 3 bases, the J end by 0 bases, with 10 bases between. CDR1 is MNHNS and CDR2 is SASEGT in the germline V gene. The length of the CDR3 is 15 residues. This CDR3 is CASSDRFSSTDTQYF. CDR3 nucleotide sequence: TGTGCCAGCAGTGACAGGTTCTCTAGCACAGATACGCAGTATTTT.

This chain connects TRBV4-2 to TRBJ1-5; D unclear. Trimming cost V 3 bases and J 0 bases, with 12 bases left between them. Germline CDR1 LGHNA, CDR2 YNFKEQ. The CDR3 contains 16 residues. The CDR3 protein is CASSQGDGYSNQPQHF. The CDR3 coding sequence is TGTGCCAGCAGCCAGGGTGACGGCTATAGCAATCAGCCCCAGCATTTT.

The CDR3 sequence is CASSQEKPGQLSYNEQFF. For the CDR3, the DNA is TGTGCCAGCAGCCAAGAGAAACCAGGACAGCTCTCCTACAATGAGCAGTTCTTC. The V gene is TRBV14, the J gene TRBJ2-1; D possibly corresponds to TRBD1 (6 bases). The CDR3 is 18 residues long. The germline gives CDR1 SGHDN, CDR2 FVKESK. The germline V and J ends were trimmed by 0 bases and 0 bases, with 15 bases remaining between them.

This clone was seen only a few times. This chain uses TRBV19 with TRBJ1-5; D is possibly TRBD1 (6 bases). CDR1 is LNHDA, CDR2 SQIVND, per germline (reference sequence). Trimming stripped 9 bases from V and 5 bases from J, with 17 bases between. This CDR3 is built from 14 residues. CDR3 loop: CASTPIQGDQPQHF. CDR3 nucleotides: TGTGCCAGCACCCCCATACAGGGTGATCAGCCCCAGCATTTT.

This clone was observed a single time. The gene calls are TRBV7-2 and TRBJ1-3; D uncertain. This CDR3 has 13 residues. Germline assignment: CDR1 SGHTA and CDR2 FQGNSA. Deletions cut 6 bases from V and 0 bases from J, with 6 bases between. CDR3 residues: CASSTPSGNTIYF. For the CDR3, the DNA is TGTGCCAGCAGTACACCCTCTGGAAACACCATATATTTT.

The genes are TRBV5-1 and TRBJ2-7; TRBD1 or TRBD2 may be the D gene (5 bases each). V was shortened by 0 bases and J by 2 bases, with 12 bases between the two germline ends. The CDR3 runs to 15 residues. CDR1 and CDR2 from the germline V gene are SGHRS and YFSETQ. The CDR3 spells CASSLVSGAAYEQYF. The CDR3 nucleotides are TGCGCCAGCAGCTTGGTCTCCGGGGCCGCCTACGAGCAGTACTTC. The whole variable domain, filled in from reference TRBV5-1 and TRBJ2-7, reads KAGVTQTPRYLIKTRGQQVTLSCSPISGHRSVSWYQQTPGQGLQFLFEYFSETQRNKGNFPGRFSGRQFSNSRSEMNVSTLELGDSALYLCASSLVSGAAYEQYFGPGTRLTVT.

CDR3 in amino acids: CASSWDSNTEAFF. The DNA of the CDR3 is TGTGCCAGCAGTTGGGACAGTAACACTGAAGCTTTCTTT. The rearrangement joins TRBV28 to TRBJ1-1, with 7 nucleotides matching TRBD1. Germline values: CDR1 MDHEN, CDR2 SYDVKM. After removal of 4 bases from V and 2 bases from J, the junction contained 1 base not matched to a gene. There are 13 residues in the CDR3.

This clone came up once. CDR3 sequence reads: CASSLLAGGGLNTGELFF. The CDR3 region has the DNA TGTGCCAGCAGCTTACTGGCTGGGGGGGGCCTGAACACCGGGGAGCTGTTTTTT. The chain has TRBV7-2 and TRBJ2-2; D is perhaps TRBD2 (7 bases). The CDR3 loop spans 18 amino acids. Trimming removed 2 bases from V and 1 base from J, with 17 bases in between. Germline CDR1 reads SGHTA; CDR2 reads FQGNSA.

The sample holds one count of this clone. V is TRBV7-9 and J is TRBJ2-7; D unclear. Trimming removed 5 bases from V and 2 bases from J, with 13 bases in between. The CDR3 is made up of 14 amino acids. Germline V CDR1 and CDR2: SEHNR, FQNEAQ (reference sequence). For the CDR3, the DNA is TGTGCCAGCAGCCAAAGACCTGAGGCCTACGAGCAGTACTTC. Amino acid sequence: CASSQRPEAYEQYF.

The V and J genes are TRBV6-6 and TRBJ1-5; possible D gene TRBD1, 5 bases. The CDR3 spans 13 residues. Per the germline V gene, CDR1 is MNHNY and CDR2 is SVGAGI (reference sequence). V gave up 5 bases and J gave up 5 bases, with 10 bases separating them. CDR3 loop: CASSRSGHQPQHF. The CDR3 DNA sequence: TGTGCCAGCAGTCGCTCGGGACATCAGCCCCAGCATTTT.

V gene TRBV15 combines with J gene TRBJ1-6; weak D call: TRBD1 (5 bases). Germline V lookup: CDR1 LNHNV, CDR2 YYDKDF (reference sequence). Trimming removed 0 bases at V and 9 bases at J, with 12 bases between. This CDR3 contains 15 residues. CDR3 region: CATSRDPRDGSPLHF. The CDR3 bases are TGTGCCACCAGCAGAGATCCTAGGGACGGTTCACCCCTCCACTTT. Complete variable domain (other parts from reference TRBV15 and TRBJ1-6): DAMVIQNPRYQVTQFGKPVTLSCSQTLNHNVMYWYQQKSSQAPKLLFHYYDKDFNNEADTPDNFQSRRPNTSFCFLDIRSPGLGDTAMYLCATSRDPRDGSPLHFGNGTRLTVT.

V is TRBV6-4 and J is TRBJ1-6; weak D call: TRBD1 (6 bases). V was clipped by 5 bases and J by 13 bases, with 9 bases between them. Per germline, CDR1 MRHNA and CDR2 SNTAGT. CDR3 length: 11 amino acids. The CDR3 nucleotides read TGTGCCAGCAGTCTCAGGGGTCCCCTCCACTTT. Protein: CASSLRGPLHF.

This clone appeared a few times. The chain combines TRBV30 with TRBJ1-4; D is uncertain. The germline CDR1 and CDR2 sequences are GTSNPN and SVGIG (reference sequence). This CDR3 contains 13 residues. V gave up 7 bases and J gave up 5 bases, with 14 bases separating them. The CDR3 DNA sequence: TGTGCCTTCCGGCCAGAAGTGAATGAAAAACTGTTTTTT. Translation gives CAFRPEVNEKLFF.

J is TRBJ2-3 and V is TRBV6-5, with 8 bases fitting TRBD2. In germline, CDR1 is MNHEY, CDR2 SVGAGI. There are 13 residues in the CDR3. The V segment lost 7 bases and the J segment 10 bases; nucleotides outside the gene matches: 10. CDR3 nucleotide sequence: TGTGCCAGCACCACCGGGGGGGCGAGGGCGCAGTATTTT. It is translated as CASTTGGARAQYF.

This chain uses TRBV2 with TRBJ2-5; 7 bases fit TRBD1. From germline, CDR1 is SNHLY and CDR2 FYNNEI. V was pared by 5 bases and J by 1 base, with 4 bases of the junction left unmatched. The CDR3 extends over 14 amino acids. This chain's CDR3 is CASSQQGSQETQYF. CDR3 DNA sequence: TGTGCCAGCAGTCAACAGGGGAGCCAAGAGACCCAGTACTTC. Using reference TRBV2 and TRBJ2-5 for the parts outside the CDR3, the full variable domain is EPEVTQTPSHQVTQMGQEVILRCVPISNHLYFYWYRQILGQKVEFLVSFYNNEISEKSEIFDDQFSVERPDGSNFTLKIRSTKLEDSAMYFCASSQQGSQETQYFGPGTRLLVL.

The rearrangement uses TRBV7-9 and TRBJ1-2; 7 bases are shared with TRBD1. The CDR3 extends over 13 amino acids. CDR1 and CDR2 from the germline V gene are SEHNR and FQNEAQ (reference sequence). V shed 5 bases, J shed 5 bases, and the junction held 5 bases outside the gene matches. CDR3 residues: CASSPGTAYGYTF. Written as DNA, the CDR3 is TGTGCCAGCAGCCCGGGGACAGCTTATGGCTACACCTTC.

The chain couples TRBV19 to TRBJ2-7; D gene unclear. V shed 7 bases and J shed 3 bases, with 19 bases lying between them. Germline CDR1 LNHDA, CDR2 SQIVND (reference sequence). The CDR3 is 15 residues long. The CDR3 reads CASTNTGKGFYEQYF. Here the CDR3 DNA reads TGTGCCAGTACTAATACGGGCAAAGGATTCTACGAGCAGTACTTC. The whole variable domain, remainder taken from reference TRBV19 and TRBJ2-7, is DGGITQSPKYLFRKEGQNVTLSCEQNLNHDAMYWYRQDPGQGLRLIYYSQIVNDFQKGDIAEGYSVSREKKESFPLTVTSAQKNPTAFYLCASTNTGKGFYEQYFGPGTRLTVT.

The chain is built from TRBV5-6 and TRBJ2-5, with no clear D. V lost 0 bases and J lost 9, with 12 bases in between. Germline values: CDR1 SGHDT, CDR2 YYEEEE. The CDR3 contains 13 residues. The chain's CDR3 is CASSLGQGRAQYF. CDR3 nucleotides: TGTGCCAGCAGCTTGGGACAAGGAAGGGCCCAGTACTTC.

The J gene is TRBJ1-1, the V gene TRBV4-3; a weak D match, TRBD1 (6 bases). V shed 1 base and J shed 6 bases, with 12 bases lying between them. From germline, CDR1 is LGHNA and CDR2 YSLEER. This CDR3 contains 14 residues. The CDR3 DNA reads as TGCGCCAGCAGCCAAGCCGGAAGGGGGGCTGAAGCTTTCTTT. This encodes CASSQAGRGAEAFF.

CDR3 residues: CASSPNPARDYGYTF. CDR3 DNA sequence: TGTGCCAGCAGCCCGAACCCTGCCAGGGACTATGGCTACACCTTC. J is TRBJ1-2 and V is TRBV5-4, with D possibly TRBD1 on 5 matching bases. Germline CDR1 reads SGHNT; CDR2 reads YYREEE (reference sequence). The length of the CDR3 is 15 residues. V lost 4 bases, J lost 3 bases, and 16 bases lay in between.

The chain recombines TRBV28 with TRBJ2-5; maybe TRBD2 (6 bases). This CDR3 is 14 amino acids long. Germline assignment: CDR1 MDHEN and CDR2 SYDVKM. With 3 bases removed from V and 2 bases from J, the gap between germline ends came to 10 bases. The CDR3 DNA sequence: TGTGCCAGCAGTTTCCCTAGCGCGCAAGAGACCCAGTACTTC. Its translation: CASSFPSAQETQYF.